The 6 T cell receptor beta chains given below trace back to one sample, sequenced in a study of blood T cell repertoires in COVID-19. Some clones are missing from TCRdb's copy, which holds only in-frame ones; the method was immunoSEQ multiplex PCR. Found here are fewer than 200,000 clones, 88% of them singletons; the top ten hold roughly 5.6%. Specimen: peripheral blood. Receptors originate from a man in his forties with active or convalescent COVID-19.

The chain recombines TRBV2 with TRBJ2-5; TRBD1 matches at 8 bases. CDR3 length: 16 residues. The J segment lost 7 bases and the V segment lost 0 bases, leaving 10 bases of the junction unmatched. Germline loops: CDR1 SNHLY, CDR2 FYNNEI. CDR3 DNA sequence: TGTGCCAGCAGTGAAGCCGTGACAGGGGTTTTCGTGACCCAGTACTTC. Translated: CASSEAVTGVFVTQYF.

The CDR3 loop reads CASRRQGTGELFF. The CDR3 nucleotides read TGTGCCAGCAGGCGACAGGGAACCGGGGAGCTGTTTTTT. The chain employs TRBV6-5 and TRBJ2-2; 7 bases are a match to TRBD1. The CDR3 contains 13 residues. CDR1 and CDR2 from the germline V gene are MNHEY and SVGAGI. V shed 6 bases, J shed 5 bases, and the junction held 3 bases outside the gene matches.

V is TRBV18 and J is TRBJ1-6; the D is unclear. Trimming left V 2 bases short and J 6 bases short, with 11 bases between. The CDR3 contains 15 residues. Looked up from germline, CDR1 is KGHSH and CDR2 is LQKENI. The CDR3 loop is CASSPTLEVNSPLHF. The DNA of the CDR3 is TGTGCCAGCTCACCAACCTTAGAAGTTAATTCACCCCTCCACTTT.

This chain connects TRBV11-2 to TRBJ2-5; D gene ambiguous. Trimming removed 5 bases at V and 1 base at J, with 8 bases between. Germline CDR1 SGHAT, CDR2 FQNNGV. There are 13 residues in the CDR3. The chain's CDR3 is CASSPRFQETQYF. The CDR3 DNA reads TGTGCCAGCAGCCCCCGGTTCCAAGAGACCCAGTACTTC.

The chain couples TRBV19 to TRBJ2-3, with a weak D call TRBD2 (6 bases). The CDR3 is made up of 15 amino acids. Trimming cost V 3 bases and J 3 bases, with 13 bases left between them. Germline V gives CDR1 LNHDA, CDR2 SQIVND (reference sequence). The CDR3 region has the DNA TGTGCCAGTAGTATGCGACGACTAGTAACAGATACGCAGTATTTT. Translating it yields CASSMRRLVTDTQYF.

The genes are TRBV29-1 and TRBJ2-3; tentative D call: TRBD1 (5 bases). Trimming pared 1 base from V and 3 bases from J, leaving 8 bases between. The CDR3 length is 13 residues. Germline assignment: CDR1 SQVTM and CDR2 ANQGSEA. The CDR3 region is CSVEVPGTDTQYF. The CDR3 DNA follows: TGCAGCGTTGAAGTTCCAGGGACAGATACGCAGTATTTT.